This TCR beta chain was recorded in a study of shared clonotypes between healthy human individuals. Study at large: The people who gave samples were a couple of women and a few men aged 18 to 49. Study observations and caveats: Clonotype sharing across donors was expected to vary with sequencing depth.

Genomic DNA belonging to each subset was distributed in equal measure over several immunoSEQ plates. The table came from immunoSEQ multiplex PCR; TCRdb's copy has only in-frame clones and leaves some out. Of roughly 450,000 clones listed, around 79% are singletons. On this clone: What it binds is not known.

Germline V gene sequence: CDR1 SGHRS, CDR2 YFSETQ. CDR3 length: 12 residues. Deletions cut 5 bases from V and 6 bases from J, with 8 bases between. The unsorted samples had 80 million to 95 million PBMCs used for genomic DNA. Sequenced: PBMCs. V gene TRBV5-1 combines with J gene TRBJ2-2; D unclear. This TCR came from a woman in her thirties or forties in good health. Some clones in this sample may be carry-over from other donors' samples. The CDR3 loop reads CASRPGPGELFF. The CDR3 DNA reads as TGCGCCAGCAGACCCGGGCCCGGGGAGCTGTTTTTT.